These 21 T cell receptor beta chains originate from one sample sequenced in a study of T cell responses to AZD1222 COVID-19 vaccine. Clones were sequenced by immunoSEQ multiplex PCR, and TCRdb holds only the in-frame ones, with some missing. The sample includes 95,000 to 150,000 clones, about 90% of them seen just once. Sequencing was performed on peripheral blood, taken on day 0 of AZD1222 vaccination. These receptors originate from an adult in good health.

The chain is built from TRBV11-2 and TRBJ2-1, with 11 bases that match TRBD2. The CDR3 extends over 15 amino acids. Germline CDR1 reads SGHAT; CDR2 reads FQNNGV. J gave up 7 bases and V 2 bases, and 4 bases lay outside the gene matches. CDR3 region: CASSLTSGRGNEQFF. CDR3 coding DNA: TGTGCCAGCAGCTTAACTAGCGGGAGAGGAAATGAGCAGTTCTTC.

This clone was recorded once. The genes are TRBV21-1 and TRBJ1-2. TRBV21-1 counts as a pseudogene. The CDR3 sequence is 20 residues long. CDR3 sequence (DNA): TGTGCCAGCAGCAATTCGTGGACGGACTACTACCAGGGAACTAACTATGGCTACACCTTC. This codes for CASSNSWTDYYQGTNYGYTF.

This chain joins TRBV18 and TRBJ1-4; D unresolved. Trimming shortened V by 2 bases and J by 8 bases, and 3 bases separated the two germline ends. Per the germline V gene, CDR1 is KGHSH and CDR2 is LQKENI. The CDR3 sequence is 11 residues long. The CDR3, as DNA: TGTGCCAGCTCACCAAGGGAAAAACTGTTTTTT. Its protein is CASSPREKLFF.

The chain is built from TRBV6-5 and TRBJ2-5; D is perhaps TRBD2 (6 bases). Trimming stripped 8 bases from V and 1 base from J, with 14 bases between. Per germline, CDR1 MNHEY and CDR2 SVGAGI. The CDR3 runs 14 residues. The CDR3, as DNA: TGTGCCAGCGCTAGGCAGGAGGGCCAAGAGACCCAGTACTTC. It translates to CASARQEGQETQYF.

This clone was recorded only once. The chain joins TRBV5-4 to TRBJ2-3, with D perhaps TRBD2 (6 bases). Germline V gene sequence: CDR1 SGHNT, CDR2 YYREEE (reference sequence). With 2 bases removed from V and 4 bases from J, the gap between germline ends came to 14 bases. This CDR3 has 15 residues. This CDR3 reads CASSFVTGASDTQYF. The DNA for the CDR3 is TGTGCCAGCAGCTTCGTTACGGGAGCGTCAGATACGCAGTATTTT.

The chain links TRBV4-1 to TRBJ2-1; no clear D gene. Germline assignment: CDR1 MGHRA and CDR2 YSYEKL. The CDR3 consists of 15 residues. Between the trimmed V and J ends, which lost 5 bases and 5 bases, there was a span of 16 bases. The CDR3 is CASSASLNGHNEQFF. CDR3 nucleotide sequence: TGCGCCAGCAGCGCCAGCCTGAACGGCCACAATGAGCAGTTCTTC.

The rearrangement uses TRBV7-6 and TRBJ2-3; unclear D gene. Germline V lookup: CDR1 SGHVS, CDR2 FNYEAQ. Trimming removed 4 bases at V and 4 bases at J, with 15 bases between. The CDR3 spans 15 residues. CDR3 loop: CASSSSPLISDTQYF. As DNA, the CDR3 is TGTGCCAGCAGCTCCTCGCCCCTCATCTCAGATACGCAGTATTTT.

For this clone: Other DNA sequences in this specimen translate into the identical CDR3. This chain joins TRBV20-1 and TRBJ1-3, with a tentative D call TRBD1 (6 bases). V was cut by 6 bases and J by 6 bases, with 9 bases left in between. The germline gives CDR1 DFQATT, CDR2 SNEGSKA (reference sequence). CDR3 length: 11 amino acids. CDR3 residues: CSARGVNTIYF. CDR3 bases: TGCAGTGCCAGGGGAGTAAACACCATATATTTT.

Regarding this clone: The junction does not match germline at one end; this may be a read error. J is TRBJ2-3 and V is TRBV28; 11 bases map to TRBD2. Germline V lookup: CDR1 MDHEN, CDR2 SYDVKM. CDR3 size: 16 residues. The CDR3 DNA follows: TGTGCCAGCAGTTCCACTAGCGGGAGCTTCACATATACGCAGTATTTT. This translates into CASSSTSGSFTYTQYF.

This chain links TRBV2 with TRBJ2-1; 8 bases line up with TRBD1. J lost 2 bases, V lost 6 bases, and 3 bases had no gene match. The V gene's germline CDR1 is SNHLY and CDR2 FYNNEI. This CDR3 is built from 14 residues. The CDR3 region has the DNA TGTGCCAGCAGGGGACAGGAGACCTACAATGAGCAGTTCTTC. The encoded protein is CASRGQETYNEQFF.

In its sample, this clone was seen once. This chain joins TRBV24-1 and TRBJ1-3; D ambiguous. Germline CDR1 KGHDR, CDR2 SFDVKD. V was pared by 3 bases and J by 9 bases, with 23 bases between. The CDR3 has 17 amino acids. CDR3 protein: CATSDSGRSDNFGTIYF. In DNA, the CDR3 is TGTGCCACCAGTGATAGTGGACGCAGTGACAATTTCGGCACCATATATTTT.

This chain links TRBV14 with TRBJ1-5; D is possibly TRBD1 (5 bases). Looked up from germline, CDR1 is SGHDN and CDR2 is FVKESK. Trimming removed 5 bases from V and 5 bases from J, with 19 bases in between. There are 16 residues in the CDR3. The CDR3 bases are TGTGCCAGCAGCTCAAAGGGGAGGGGCGACGATCAGCCCCAGCATTTT. Protein sequence: CASSSKGRGDDQPQHF.

The V gene is TRBV7-2, the J gene TRBJ2-3, with D uncertain. The V gene lost 8 bases and the J gene lost 0 bases, with 9 bases spanning the gap. The CDR3 has 13 amino acids. Looked up from germline, CDR1 is SGHTA and CDR2 is FQGNSA. CDR3 bases: TGTGCCAGCGCAGACGTTAGCACAGATACGCAGTATTTT. Translated: CASADVSTDTQYF.

This chain links TRBV19 with TRBJ1-2; 9 bases align to TRBD1. The CDR3 consists of 16 residues. The germline gives CDR1 LNHDA, CDR2 SQIVND (reference sequence). V gave up 3 bases and J gave up 8 bases; unmatched junction bases: 13. The CDR3 region is CASSMFRGQGSYGYTF. The DNA of the CDR3 is TGTGCCAGTAGTATGTTTAGGGGACAGGGATCCTACGGCTACACCTTC.

The chain is built from TRBV27 and TRBJ2-1; 11 bases line up with TRBD2. V lost 6 bases and J lost 4; bases outside the gene matches: 5. The CDR3 is 15 amino acids. Germline V gene data show CDR1 as MNHEY and CDR2 as SMNVEV (reference sequence). CDR3 region: CASRRLAGRYNEQFF. In DNA, the CDR3 is TGTGCCAGCAGGCGACTAGCGGGGCGATACAATGAGCAGTTCTTC.

The chain carries TRBV20-1 and TRBJ1-5; D is uncertain. The CDR3 has 14 residues. CDR1 is DFQATT and CDR2 is SNEGSKA in the germline V gene (reference sequence). The V end was cut by 3 bases, the J end by 3 bases, with 12 bases between. The CDR3 sequence: CSASEAISNQPQHF. DNA for the CDR3: TGCAGTGCTAGTGAAGCGATCTCCAATCAGCCCCAGCATTTT.

This chain uses TRBV13 with TRBJ1-6, with D perhaps matching TRBD1 (6 bases). The CDR3 length is 17 residues. V lost 2 bases, J lost 5 bases, and 16 bases lay in between. The germline V gene encodes CDR1 PRHDT and CDR2 FYEKMQ (reference sequence). The CDR3 is CASSLKLRGPNNSPLHF. The CDR3 DNA is TGTGCCAGCAGCTTAAAGCTTCGGGGGCCAAATAATTCACCCCTCCACTTT.

The V call is TRBV6-2 or TRBV6-3, the J call TRBJ1-2; D gene ambiguous. V was shortened by 2 bases and J by 3 bases, with 10 bases between the two germline ends. Germline V gene data show CDR1 as MNHEY and CDR2 as SVGEGT. CDR3 length equals 14 residues. CDR3 protein: CASSYDGDYYGYTF. The CDR3 nucleotides are TGTGCCAGCAGTTACGACGGGGATTACTATGGCTACACCTTC.

The chain employs TRBV2 and TRBJ2-3; D not resolved. Germline CDR1 and CDR2: SNHLY and FYNNEI. V lost 10 bases and J lost 6, with 11 bases in between. The CDR3 is 11 amino acids. The CDR3 coding sequence is TGTGCCACCACCGGGCGTGATACGCAGTATTTT. Translated: CATTGRDTQYF.

The V and J genes are TRBV7-9 and TRBJ1-6; D possibly corresponds to TRBD1 (5 bases). V dropped 1 base and J dropped 7 bases, with 8 bases sitting between them. The CDR3 totals 14 residues. The V gene's germline CDR1 is SEHNR and CDR2 FQNEAQ (reference sequence). The DNA of the CDR3 is TGTGCCAGCAGCTTAGTCCAGGGAAATTCACCCCTCCACTTT. Protein product: CASSLVQGNSPLHF.

J is TRBJ2-7 and V is TRBV10-1; TRBD1 agrees at 7 bases. The CDR3 extends over 14 amino acids. Germline V gene sequence: CDR1 WNHNN, CDR2 SYGVQD (reference sequence). V dropped 3 bases and J dropped 3; count of bases not matched to a gene: 5. The CDR3 loop reads CASSDGTVIYEQYF. CDR3 DNA sequence: TGCGCCAGCAGTGACGGGACAGTTATCTACGAGCAGTACTTC.